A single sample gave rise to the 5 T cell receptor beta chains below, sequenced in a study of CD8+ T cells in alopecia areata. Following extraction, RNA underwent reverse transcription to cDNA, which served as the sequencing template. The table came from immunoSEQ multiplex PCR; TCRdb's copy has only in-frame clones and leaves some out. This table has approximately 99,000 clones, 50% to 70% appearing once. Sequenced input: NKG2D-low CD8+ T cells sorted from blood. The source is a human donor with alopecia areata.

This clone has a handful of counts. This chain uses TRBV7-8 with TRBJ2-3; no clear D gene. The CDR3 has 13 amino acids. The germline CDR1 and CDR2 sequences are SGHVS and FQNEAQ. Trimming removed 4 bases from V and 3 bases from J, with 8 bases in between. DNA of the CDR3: TGTGCCAGCAGCTCCCTGGCGACAGATACGCAGTATTTT. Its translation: CASSSLATDTQYF.

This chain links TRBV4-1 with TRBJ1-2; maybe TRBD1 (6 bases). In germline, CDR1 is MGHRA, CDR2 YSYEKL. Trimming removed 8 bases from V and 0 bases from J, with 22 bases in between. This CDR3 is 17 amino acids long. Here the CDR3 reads CASLGVGGPTANYGYTF. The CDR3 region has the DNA TGCGCCAGCCTCGGGGTTGGGGGGCCAACAGCTAACTATGGCTACACCTTC.

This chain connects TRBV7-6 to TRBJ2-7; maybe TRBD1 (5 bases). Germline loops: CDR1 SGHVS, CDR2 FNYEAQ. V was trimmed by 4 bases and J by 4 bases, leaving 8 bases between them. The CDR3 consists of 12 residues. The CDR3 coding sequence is TGTGCCAGCAGCTCGGACACTTACGAGCAGTACTTC. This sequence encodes CASSSDTYEQYF.

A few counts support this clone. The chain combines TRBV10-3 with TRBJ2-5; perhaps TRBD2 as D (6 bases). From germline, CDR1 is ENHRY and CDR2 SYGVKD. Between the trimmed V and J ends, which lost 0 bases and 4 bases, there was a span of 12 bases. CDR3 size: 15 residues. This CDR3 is CAISESAGRRETQYF. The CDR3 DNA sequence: TGTGCCATCAGTGAGTCTGCGGGGCGCAGAGAGACCCAGTACTTC.

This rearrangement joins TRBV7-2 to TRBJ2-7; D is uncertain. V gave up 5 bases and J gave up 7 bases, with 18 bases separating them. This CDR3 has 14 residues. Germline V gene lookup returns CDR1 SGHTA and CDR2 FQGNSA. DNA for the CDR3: TGTGCCAGCAGCCGTTTTTCGGGTCCCCGGGAGCAGTACTTC. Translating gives CASSRFSGPREQYF. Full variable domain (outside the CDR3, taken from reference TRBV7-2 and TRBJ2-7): GAGVSQSPSNKVTEKGKDVELRCDPISGHTALYWYRQSLGQGLEFLIYFQGNSAPDKSGLPSDRFSAERTGGSVSTLTIQRTQQEDSAVYLCASSRFSGPREQYFGPGTRLTVT.